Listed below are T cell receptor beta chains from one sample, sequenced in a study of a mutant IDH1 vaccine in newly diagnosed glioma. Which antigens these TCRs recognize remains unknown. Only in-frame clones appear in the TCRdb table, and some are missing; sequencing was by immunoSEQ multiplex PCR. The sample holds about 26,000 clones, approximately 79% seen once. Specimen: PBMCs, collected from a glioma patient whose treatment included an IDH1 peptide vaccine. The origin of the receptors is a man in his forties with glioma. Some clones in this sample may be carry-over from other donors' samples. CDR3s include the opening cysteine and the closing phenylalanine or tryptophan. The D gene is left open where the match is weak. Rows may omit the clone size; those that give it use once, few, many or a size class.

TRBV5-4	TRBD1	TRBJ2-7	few	CASSGITGGNEQYF	TGTGCCAGCAGCGGAATAACAGGGGGGAACGAGCAGTACTTC
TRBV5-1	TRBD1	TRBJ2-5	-	CASGDRGNQETQYF	TGCGCCAGCGGGGACAGGGGTAACCAAGAGACCCAGTACTTC
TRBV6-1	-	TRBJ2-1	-	CASSSPTSPYNEQFF	TGTGCCAGCAGTTCCCCGACGTCCCCCTACAATGAGCAGTTCTTC
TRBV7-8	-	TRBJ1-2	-	CASSVRGNYGYTF	TGTGCCAGCAGCGTCAGGGGAAACTATGGCTACACCTTC
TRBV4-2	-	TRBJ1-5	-	CASSQNSVTGNQPQHF	TGTGCCAGCAGCCAGAACTCGGTCACAGGCAATCAGCCCCAGCATTTT
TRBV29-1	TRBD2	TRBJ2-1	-	CSVAGTSGSYNEQFF	TGCAGCGTTGCTGGGACTAGCGGATCCTACAATGAGCAGTTCTTC
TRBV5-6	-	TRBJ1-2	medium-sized	CASRLRNYGYTF	TGTGCCAGCAGGCTTCGGAACTATGGCTACACCTTC
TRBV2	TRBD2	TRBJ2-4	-	CASSSPTSGGAWLAKNIQYF	TGTGCCAGCAGTTCCCCGACTAGCGGGGGCGCTTGGCTAGCCAAAAACATTCAGTACTTC
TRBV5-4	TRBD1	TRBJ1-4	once	CASSLQGAATNEKLFF	TGTGCCAGCAGCTTGCAGGGGGCGGCAACTAATGAAAAACTGTTTTTT
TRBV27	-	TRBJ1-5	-	CASGTGTNQPQHF	TGTGCCAGCGGAACAGGGACCAATCAGCCCCAGCATTTT
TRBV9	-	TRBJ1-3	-	CASSVGGTGNTIYF	TGTGCCAGCAGCGTAGGAGGGACTGGAAACACCATATATTTT
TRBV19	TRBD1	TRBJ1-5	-	CASSTRDRLVKGNQPQHF	TGTGCCAGTAGTACCCGGGACAGGCTCGTAAAGGGCAATCAGCCCCAGCATTTT
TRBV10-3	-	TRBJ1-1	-	CAISNGGNTEAFF	TGTGCCATCAGTAACGGGGGGAACACTGAAGCTTTCTTT
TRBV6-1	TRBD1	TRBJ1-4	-	CASSEAGTGATNEKLFF	TGTGCCAGCAGTGAAGCTGGGACAGGGGCAACTAATGAAAAACTGTTTTTT
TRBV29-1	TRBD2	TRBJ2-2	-	CSVGGGIVGELFF	TGCAGCGTTGGGGGGGGGATAGTGGGGGAGCTGTTTTTT
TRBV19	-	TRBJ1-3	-	CASRPAPLSGSGNTIYF	TGTGCCAGTAGGCCCGCGCCGTTATCAGGCTCTGGAAACACCATATATTTT
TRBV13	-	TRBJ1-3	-	CASSSLGHSGNTIYF	TGTGCCAGCAGCTCCCTCGGACACTCTGGAAACACCATATATTTT
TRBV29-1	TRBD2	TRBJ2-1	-	CSGRHGTSGEFSYNEQFF	TGCAGCGGCCGACATGGGACTAGCGGGGAGTTCTCCTACAATGAGCAGTTCTTC
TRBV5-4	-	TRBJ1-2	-	CASSVPGRLNYGYTF	TGTGCCAGCAGCGTTCCGGGACGGCTTAACTATGGCTACACCTTC
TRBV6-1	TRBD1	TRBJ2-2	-	CASSGPPTGVGTGELFF	TGTGCCAGCAGTGGCCCTCCTACAGGGGTTGGCACCGGGGAGCTGTTTTTT
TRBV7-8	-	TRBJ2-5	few	CASSQQETQYF	TGTGCCAGCAGCCAACAAGAGACCCAGTACTTC
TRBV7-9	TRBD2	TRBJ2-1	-	CASSFRGGHSSYNEQFF	TGTGCCAGCAGCTTTCGGGGAGGGCATAGTTCCTACAATGAGCAGTTCTTC
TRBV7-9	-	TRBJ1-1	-	CASSSGHQNTEAFF	TGTGCCAGCAGCTCGGGACATCAGAACACTGAAGCTTTCTTT
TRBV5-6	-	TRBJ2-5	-	CASSQGLIQETQYF	TGTGCCAGCAGCCAGGGACTGATCCAAGAGACCCAGTACTTC
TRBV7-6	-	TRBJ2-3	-	CASSLGQGTDTQYF	TGTGCCAGCAGCTTAGGGCAGGGCACAGATACGCAGTATTTT
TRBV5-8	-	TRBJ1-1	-	CASSLVGEAFF	TGTGCCAGCAGCTTGGTTGGAGAGGCTTTCTTT
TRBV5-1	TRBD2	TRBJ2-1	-	CASSLVTSGGVDNEQFF	TGCGCCAGCAGCTTGGTGACTAGCGGGGGGGTCGACAATGAGCAGTTCTTC
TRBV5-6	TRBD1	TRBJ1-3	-	CASSFGTGLETSGNTIYF	TGTGCCAGCAGCTTTGGGACAGGGCTTGAGACCTCTGGAAACACCATATATTTT
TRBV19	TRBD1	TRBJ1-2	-	CASRGLQGVNYGYTF	TGTGCCAGTAGGGGATTACAGGGGGTAAACTATGGCTACACCTTC
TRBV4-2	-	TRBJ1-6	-	CASTYGVGNSPLHF	TGTGCCAGCACCTATGGGGTAGGCAATTCACCCCTCCACTTT
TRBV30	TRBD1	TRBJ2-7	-	CAWSSGQLFYEQYF	TGTGCCTGGAGCTCGGGACAGTTATTCTACGAGCAGTACTTC
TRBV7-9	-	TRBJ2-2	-	CASSLAGGHTGELFF	TGTGCCAGCAGCTTAGCCGGGGGCCACACCGGGGAGCTGTTTTTT
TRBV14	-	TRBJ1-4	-	CASSLPPGMGNEKLFF	TGTGCCAGCAGCCTCCCTCCAGGTATGGGTAATGAAAAACTGTTTTTT
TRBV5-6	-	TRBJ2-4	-	CASSLEGAQYF	TGTGCCAGCAGCTTGGAGGGAGCTCAGTACTTC
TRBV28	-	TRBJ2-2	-	CASSLAGELFF	TGTGCCAGCAGTTTAGCCGGGGAGCTGTTTTTT
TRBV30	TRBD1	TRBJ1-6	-	CAWSVGQGVGSPLHF	TGTGCCTGGAGTGTTGGACAGGGGGTGGGTTCACCCCTCCACTTT
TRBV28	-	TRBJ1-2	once	CASSPLFTLPIHRNYGYTF	TGTGCCAGCAGCCCCCTCTTTACCCTTCCCATACACCGCAACTATGGCTACACCTTC
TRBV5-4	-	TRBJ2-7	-	CASSQPLNDRYGEQYF	TGTGCCAGCAGCCAACCCTTAAACGACAGATACGGCGAGCAGTACTTC
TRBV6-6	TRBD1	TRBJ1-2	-	CASTLGQRGYTF	TGTGCCAGCACCCTGGGACAGCGCGGCTACACCTTC
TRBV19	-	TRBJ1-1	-	CASSISGMNTEAFF	TGTGCCAGTAGTATTTCAGGGATGAACACTGAAGCTTTCTTT
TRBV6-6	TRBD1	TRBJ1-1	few	CASRTGISEAFF	TGTGCCAGCCGGACAGGGATCTCTGAAGCTTTCTTT
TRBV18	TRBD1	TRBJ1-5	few	CASSPTGGDQPQHF	TGTGCCAGCTCACCGACAGGGGGCGATCAGCCCCAGCATTTT
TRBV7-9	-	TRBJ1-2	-	CASSFESNYGYTF	TGTGCCAGCAGTTTCGAATCTAACTATGGCTACACCTTC
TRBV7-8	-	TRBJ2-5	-	CASSISSSDRQYF	TGTGCCAGCAGCATATCCAGTTCGGACCGCCAGTACTTC
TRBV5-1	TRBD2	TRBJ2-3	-	CASSLVSSGAHEDTQYF	TGCGCCAGCAGCTTGGTTTCTAGCGGGGCCCATGAAGATACGCAGTATTTT
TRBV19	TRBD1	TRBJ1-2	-	CASSPVGQASSYGYTF	TGTGCCAGTAGTCCCGTCGGACAGGCCTCATCCTATGGCTACACCTTC
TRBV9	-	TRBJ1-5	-	CASSGGGPTETLNQPQHF	TGTGCCAGCAGCGGAGGGGGACCAACGGAGACCCTCAATCAGCCCCAGCATTTT
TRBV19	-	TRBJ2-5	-	CASSRGPSQETQYF	TGTGCCAGTAGCCGAGGACCAAGCCAAGAGACCCAGTACTTC
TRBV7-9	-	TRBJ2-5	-	CASSLVLGFQETQYF	TGTGCCAGCAGCTTAGTTCTGGGCTTCCAAGAGACCCAGTACTTC
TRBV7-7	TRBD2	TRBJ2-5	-	CASSREPGLKETQYF	TGTGCCAGCAGCAGAGAACCGGGACTAAAAGAGACCCAGTACTTC
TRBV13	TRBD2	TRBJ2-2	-	CASSLASGITGELFF	TGTGCCAGCAGCTTAGCTAGCGGCATTACCGGGGAGCTGTTTTTT
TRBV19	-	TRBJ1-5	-	CASKRTDSNQPQHF	TGTGCCAGTAAGAGGACCGATAGCAATCAGCCCCAGCATTTT
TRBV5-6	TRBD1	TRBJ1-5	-	CASSAGQGNQPQHF	TGTGCCAGCAGCGCTGGACAGGGGAATCAGCCCCAGCATTTT
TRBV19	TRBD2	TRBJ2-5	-	CASSRASGVQETQYF	TGTGCCAGTAGTAGGGCTAGCGGGGTCCAAGAGACCCAGTACTTC
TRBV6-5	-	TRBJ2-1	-	CASSPVNSYNEQFF	TGTGCCAGCAGCCCCGTCAACAGCTACAATGAGCAGTTCTTC
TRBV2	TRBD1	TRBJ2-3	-	CASIWGTGRTDTQYF	TGTGCCAGCATATGGGGGACAGGGCGAACAGATACGCAGTATTTT
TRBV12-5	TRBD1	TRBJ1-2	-	CASGLGDRVGYGYTF	TGTGCTAGTGGTTTGGGCGACAGGGTCGGCTATGGCTACACCTTC
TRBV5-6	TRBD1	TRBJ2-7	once	CASSGDRGDEQYF	TGTGCCAGCAGCGGGGACAGGGGGGACGAGCAGTACTTC
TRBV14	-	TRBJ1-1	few	CASSKTGDTEAFF	TGTGCCAGCAGCAAGACAGGAGACACTGAAGCTTTCTTT